These T cell receptor beta chains were read from a single sample in a study of blood T cells in healthy people across ages. In TCRdb, the 5' RACE reads were re-called with MiXCR into one record per CDR3 protein. This table has over a million distinct CDR3 sequences, around 45% appearing once. Sequenced: blood. The source of these receptors is a woman aged 55-69 years in good health. Each CDR3 is given without its conserved first and last residue. Size is omitted from some rows. Given values are once, few, many or a class for expanded clones.

cdr3_aa	v_call	clone_size	cdr3_length	j_call
ASSLESWEDQPQH	TRBV5-1	.	13	TRBJ1-5
ASRSGRRETQY	TRBV12-3/TRBV12-4	.	11	TRBJ2-5
ASSQAALREGHYEQY	TRBV4-2	.	15	TRBJ2-7
ASSLGRRDRSTDTQY	TRBV5-1	.	15	TRBJ2-3
ASILAGDNIQY	TRBV6-6	few	11	TRBJ2-4
ASREGVTQY	TRBV2	.	9	TRBJ2-5
ATSDTSTSGSIDEQY	TRBV24-1	.	15	TRBJ2-5
ASSLSFQETQY	TRBV7-2	many	11	TRBJ2-5
ASQAAGRKRGYEQY	TRBV12-3/TRBV12-4	few	14	TRBJ2-7
SARPNPGQRTPISSYNEQF	TRBV20-1	few	19	TRBJ2-1
ASSQYRADTQY	TRBV3-1	.	11	TRBJ2-3
ASSFNRGSETQY	TRBV13	few	12	TRBJ2-5
ASSQPLAGIDNEQF	TRBV2	.	14	TRBJ2-1
ASSETPLAGPPYEQY	TRBV6-1	few	15	TRBJ2-7
ASSVAASTYEQY	TRBV9	many	12	TRBJ2-7
ASSSETSARGTQY	TRBV7-7	.	13	TRBJ2-5
ASSQDIGVDGYT	TRBV4-2	many	12	TRBJ1-2
ASSTGLLAGNTEAF	TRBV6-5	.	14	TRBJ1-1
ASSTGAGETQY	TRBV27	few	11	TRBJ2-5
ASSKGTSTAYEQY	TRBV5-1	.	13	TRBJ2-7
SASFGDTQY	TRBV20-1	.	9	TRBJ2-3
ASSLSGWGYT	TRBV7-2	.	10	TRBJ1-2
ASSLGPRAETQY	TRBV11-2	.	12	TRBJ2-5
ASSLAPGEPQH	TRBV5-5	.	11	TRBJ1-5
SARDRGRERGYNEQY	TRBV20-1	.	15	.
SARASGANSYEQY	TRBV20-1	few	13	TRBJ2-7
ASSLGTSGRSYNEQF	TRBV5-6	.	15	TRBJ2-1
ASTPGGSRYNEQF	TRBV28	.	13	TRBJ2-1
ASNPAPSNQPQH	TRBV19	.	12	TRBJ1-5
ASSQARTGREQY	TRBV4-1	.	12	TRBJ2-7
SARRLADSYEQY	TRBV20-1	.	12	TRBJ2-7
ASSLAQGINQPQH	TRBV5-6	.	13	TRBJ1-5
ASSQGTGPYEAF	TRBV12-3/TRBV12-4	.	12	TRBJ1-1
ATSSSDTQY	TRBV24-1	few	9	TRBJ2-3
ASSLDQLGSVNEKLF	TRBV7-8	.	15	TRBJ1-4
ASSQVRDNQETQY	TRBV4-2	.	13	TRBJ2-5
SVARLGANTEAF	TRBV29-1	few	12	TRBJ1-1
ASSLGQAPNKGYT	TRBV7-9	few	13	TRBJ1-2
ASTGALDEQY	TRBV27	few	10	TRBJ2-7
ASSLGAAGRVDTQY	TRBV4-1	.	14	TRBJ2-3
ASSQLRLAGGNEQF	TRBV14	.	14	TRBJ2-1
SVERTSGSIMETQY	TRBV29-1	.	14	TRBJ2-5
ASRSTSGRAYPYEQY	TRBV6-1	.	15	TRBJ2-7
SARATDSDRVPDTQY	TRBV20-1	.	15	TRBJ2-3
ASSYDAWSDEQY	TRBV6-2/TRBV6-3	.	12	.
ASRGLQGGDNQPQH	TRBV28	.	14	TRBJ1-5
SARAAPGQKGPLGTDTQY	TRBV20-1	.	18	TRBJ2-3
SAPHSHTDTQY	TRBV20-1	.	11	TRBJ2-3
SAGTFGQSDGYT	TRBV20-1	few	12	TRBJ1-2
ASSPGPGASYGYT	TRBV9	few	13	TRBJ1-2
ASSQDGTGIPYEQY	TRBV4-1	few	14	TRBJ2-7
ATEQETQY	TRBV6-6	many	8	TRBJ2-5
ASQTGSGETQY	TRBV7-7	.	11	TRBJ2-5
SVEILTGRTDTQY	TRBV29-1	.	13	TRBJ2-3
SATGAGGTDTQY	TRBV20-1	.	12	TRBJ2-3